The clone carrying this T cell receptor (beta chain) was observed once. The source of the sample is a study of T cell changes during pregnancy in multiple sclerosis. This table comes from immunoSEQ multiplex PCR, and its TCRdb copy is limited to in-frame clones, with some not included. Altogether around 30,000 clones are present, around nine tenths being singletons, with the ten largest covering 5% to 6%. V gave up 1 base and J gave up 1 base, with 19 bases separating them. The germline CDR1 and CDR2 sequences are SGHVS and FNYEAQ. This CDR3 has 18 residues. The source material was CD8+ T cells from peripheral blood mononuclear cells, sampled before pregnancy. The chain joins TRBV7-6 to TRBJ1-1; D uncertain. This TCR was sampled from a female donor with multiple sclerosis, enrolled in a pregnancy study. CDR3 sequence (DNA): TGTGCCAGCAGCTTAGGGGGTAGAGGGAAGGGCCCGAACACTGAAGCTTTCTTT. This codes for CASSLGGRGKGPNTEAFF.